A single sample is the source of the 25 T cell receptor beta chains below, sequenced in a study of T cell responses to AZD1222 COVID-19 vaccine. Sequenced by immunoSEQ multiplex PCR; TCRdb stores in-frame clones only, minus some. The sample lists 75,000 to 90,000 clones, around 90% occurring once. This specimen was peripheral blood, taken on day 0 of AZD1222 vaccination. Source of these receptors: an adult in good health.

The chain combines TRBV27 with TRBJ1-1; D not resolved. Trimming stripped 5 bases from V and 6 bases from J, with 13 bases between. The CDR3 spans 13 residues. Germline V gene lookup returns CDR1 MNHEY and CDR2 SMNVEV (reference sequence). CDR3 nucleotides: TGTGCCAGCAGTAGTAAAGGGATAGCTGAAGCTTTCTTT. Translating it yields CASSSKGIAEAFF.

The CDR3 DNA is TGCAGTGCTAGTCAGGGGCCGGACACTGAAGCTTTCTTT. Amino acids: CSASQGPDTEAFF. The rearrangement uses TRBV20-1 and TRBJ1-1, with D possibly TRBD1 on 6 matching bases. The CDR3 sequence is 13 residues long. Germline V gene sequence: CDR1 DFQATT, CDR2 SNEGSKA (reference sequence). Trimming shortened V by 3 bases and J by 3 bases, and 11 bases separated the two germline ends.

The V gene is TRBV3-1 (or the pseudogene TRBV3-2), the J gene TRBJ2-7, with D perhaps being TRBD1 or TRBD2 (6 bases each). Looked up from germline, CDR1 is LGHDT and CDR2 is YNNKEL (reference sequence). CDR3 length equals 15 residues. Trimming removed 1 base from V and 2 bases from J, with 12 bases in between. The CDR3 protein is CASSQGGASAYEQYF. The CDR3 DNA sequence: TGTGCCAGCAGCCAAGGGGGGGCTAGCGCCTACGAGCAGTACTTC.

The chain links TRBV6-2 or TRBV6-3 to TRBJ2-5; 14 positions match TRBD2. V dropped 5 bases and J dropped 5; count of bases not matched to a gene: 10. This CDR3 region has 17 residues. From germline, CDR1 is MNHEY and CDR2 SVGEGT. CDR3 in DNA: TGTGCCAGCAGTGGACTAGCGGGGGGCCCCTCCAGGGAGACCCAGTACTTC. Encoded protein: CASSGLAGGPSRETQYF.

This chain uses TRBV18 with TRBJ2-7; TRBD1 aligns across 11 bases. Germline-derived CDR1 and CDR2 are KGHSH and LQKENI. This CDR3 is built from 14 residues. V shed 3 bases and J 3 bases; nucleotides not matched to a gene: 1. This CDR3 is CASSPGTGGYEQYF. In nucleotides, the CDR3 is TGTGCCAGCTCACCCGGGACAGGGGGCTACGAGCAGTACTTC.

The chain joins TRBV19 to TRBJ1-2; D ambiguous. Trimming cost V 3 bases and J 6 bases, with 5 bases left between them. The CDR3 loop spans 11 amino acids. Germline loops: CDR1 LNHDA, CDR2 SQIVND (reference sequence). The CDR3 bases are TGTGCCAGTAGTATCAGGCATGGCTACACCTTC. Protein product: CASSIRHGYTF.

The chain has TRBV19 and TRBJ1-1; TRBD1 agrees at 8 bases. The germline V gene has CDR1 LNHDA and CDR2 SQIVND (reference sequence). The CDR3 spans 15 residues. The junction had 5 bases not matched to a gene; V was cut back by 5 bases and J by 0 bases. The CDR3 is CASSATGAMNTEAFF. Here the CDR3 DNA reads TGTGCCAGTAGTGCGACAGGGGCGATGAACACTGAAGCTTTCTTT.

The rearrangement links TRBV7-3 to TRBJ2-3; possibly TRBD1 or TRBD2 for D (5 bases each). The CDR3 contains 16 residues. The ends were cut back, 5 bases at V and 0 bases at J, with 15 bases in the middle. CDR1 and CDR2 from the germline V gene are SGHTA and FQGTGA. The CDR3 spells CASSRMGVPSTDTQYF. For the CDR3, the DNA is TGTGCCAGCAGCCGGATGGGGGTCCCTAGCACAGATACGCAGTATTTT.

The chain uses TRBV12-3 or TRBV12-4 and TRBJ1-1; D gene uncertain. V lost 6 bases to trimming and J lost 1 base, with 3 bases between them. This CDR3 is built from 11 residues. CDR3 nucleotides: TGTGCCAGCAGGGAGAACACTGAAGCTTTCTTT. The encoded protein is CASRENTEAFF.

The chain links TRBV7-2 to TRBJ1-6, with D possibly matching TRBD1 (6 bases). The CDR3 sequence is 14 residues long. Germline V lookup: CDR1 SGHTA, CDR2 FQGNSA. Trimming left V 6 bases short and J 9 bases short, with 15 bases between. The CDR3 region has the DNA TGTGCCAGCAGTACCGACAGGAAATCTTCACCCCTCCACTTT. The encoded protein is CASSTDRKSSPLHF.

The CDR3, as DNA: TGTGCCAGCACCCCCCAATTCGGGAAACTGTTTTTT. As protein: CASTPQFGKLFF. V is TRBV12-3 or TRBV12-4 and J is TRBJ1-4; D call uncertain. This CDR3 comprises 12 residues. The ends were cut back, 7 bases at V and 11 bases at J, with 14 bases in the middle.

The rearrangement uses TRBV29-1 and TRBJ2-1; no clear D. With 3 bases removed from V and 5 bases from J, the gap between germline ends came to 11 bases. Germline V lookup: CDR1 SQVTM, CDR2 ANQGSEA. This CDR3 is 13 amino acids long. CDR3 in DNA: TGCAGCGTTGAGTCCCGTAGACACAATGAGCAGTTCTTC. Its protein product is CSVESRRHNEQFF.

This chain joins TRBV2 and TRBJ2-7; TRBD2 matches at 9 bases. The CDR3 extends over 15 amino acids. Losses at the gene ends were 1 base for V and 7 bases for J; bases not matched to a gene: 8. Germline V gene lookup returns CDR1 SNHLY and CDR2 FYNNEI. The CDR3: CASSEGLAGLGEQYF. CDR3 nucleotides: TGTGCCAGCAGTGAAGGGCTAGCGGGATTGGGAGAGCAGTACTTC.

The rearrangement uses TRBV7-2 and TRBJ1-3, with no clear D. CDR1 and CDR2 (germline): SGHTA, FQGNSA. This CDR3 spans 12 amino acids. The V end was cut by 0 bases, the J end by 4 bases, with 1 base between. DNA for the CDR3: TGTGCCAGCAGCTTAGCCGGAAACACCATATATTTT. Residues: CASSLAGNTIYF.

This chain joins TRBV19 and TRBJ2-7; D is perhaps TRBD1 (5 bases). The CDR3 consists of 15 residues. The germline V and J ends were trimmed by 0 bases and 3 bases, with 12 bases remaining between them. Germline lookup yields CDR1 LNHDA and CDR2 SQIVND (reference sequence). CDR3 DNA: TGTGCCAGTAGTATAGATCAGGGCGCGATCTACGAGCAGTACTTC. The encoded protein is CASSIDQGAIYEQYF.

The chain joins TRBV5-1 to TRBJ2-3; D possibly matches TRBD1 or TRBD2 (5 bases each). Germline lookup yields CDR1 SGHRS and CDR2 YFSETQ. Trimming shortened V by 0 bases and J by 2 bases, and 10 bases separated the two germline ends. This CDR3 has 15 residues. CDR3 DNA sequence: TGCGCCAGCAGCTTGGATGGGGGACCCACAGATACGCAGTATTTT. This translates into CASSLDGGPTDTQYF.

This clone is classed as medium-sized. In the same sample, other DNA sequences code for this CDR3. This sequence joins TRBV6-1 and TRBJ2-3; 12 bases map to TRBD2. The CDR3 runs 15 residues. V shed 2 bases and J 4 bases; nucleotides not matched to a gene: 1. From germline, CDR1 is MNHNS and CDR2 SASEGT. This chain's CDR3 is CASSELAGGPDTQYF. Here the CDR3 DNA reads TGTGCCAGCAGTGAACTAGCGGGAGGGCCAGATACGCAGTATTTT.

This chain links TRBV19 with TRBJ2-2; a possible D gene is TRBD2 (5 bases). Per germline, CDR1 LNHDA and CDR2 SQIVND (reference sequence). The CDR3 extends over 15 amino acids. Trimming cost V 10 bases and J 2 bases, with 17 bases left between them. As DNA, the CDR3 is TGTGCCACCTCCCCTAGCTCTTTCAACACCGGGGAGCTGTTTTTT. As protein: CATSPSSFNTGELFF.

The chain has TRBV15 and TRBJ1-5; no clear D. With 0 bases removed from V and 5 bases from J, the gap between germline ends came to 5 bases. Germline V gene sequence: CDR1 LNHNV, CDR2 YYDKDF (reference sequence). This CDR3 comprises 13 residues. The CDR3 region is CATSRDRYQPQHF. The CDR3 region has the DNA TGTGCCACCAGCAGAGATCGGTATCAGCCCCAGCATTTT.

Details on this clone: A read error may produce the germline difference seen at one junction end. This chain links TRBV18 with TRBJ2-1, with TRBD2 matching over 13 bases. This CDR3 has 16 residues. Germline V gene sequence: CDR1 KGHSH, CDR2 LQKENI. CDR3 sequence: CASSTSGRVVYDEQFF. CDR3 bases: TGTGCCAGCTCAACTAGCGGGAGGGTGGTCTACGATGAGCAGTTCTTC. Complete variable domain (other parts from reference TRBV18 and TRBJ2-1): NAGVMQNPRHLVRRRGQEARLRCSPMKGHSHVYWYRQLPEEGLKFMVYLQKENIIDESGMPKERFSAEFPKEGPSILRIQQVVRGDSAAYFCASSTSGRVVYDEQFFGPGTRLTVL.

CDR3 DNA sequence: TGTGCCAGCAGACTTGAAACCGGGACAGGAGCTTTCTTT. Translation: CASRLETGTGAFF. The genes are TRBV5-4 and TRBJ1-1; 8 bases are a match to TRBD1. This CDR3 has 13 amino acids. Losses at the gene ends were 5 bases for V and 10 bases for J; bases not matched to a gene: 10. Germline-derived CDR1 and CDR2 are SGHNT and YYREEE (reference sequence).

This sequence joins TRBV7-6 and TRBJ1-1; 7 bases are a match to TRBD1. The length of the CDR3 is 15 residues. With 5 bases clipped from V and 0 bases from J, the junction kept 6 bases outside the gene matches. Germline-derived CDR1 and CDR2 are SGHVS and FNYEAQ. CDR3 region: CASSRGQALNTEAFF. The CDR3 DNA reads TGTGCCAGCAGCCGAGGACAGGCCTTGAACACTGAAGCTTTCTTT.

The V and J genes are TRBV6-5 and TRBJ1-1; no definite D call. The CDR3 runs to 16 residues. V gave up 0 bases and J gave up 2 bases, with 13 bases separating them. The V gene's germline CDR1 is MNHEY and CDR2 SVGAGI. Here the CDR3 DNA reads TGTGCCAGCAGTTACTCGACCCCTAGGAGTAACACTGAAGCTTTCTTT. Translation: CASSYSTPRSNTEAFF.

The genes are TRBV19 and TRBJ2-7; 7 nucleotides line up with TRBD2. V was pared by 5 bases and J by 4 bases, with 8 bases of the junction left unmatched. Germline-derived CDR1 and CDR2 are LNHDA and SQIVND (reference sequence). The CDR3 has 14 residues. This CDR3 reads CASSLAELPYEQYF. CDR3 coding DNA: TGTGCCAGTAGTCTAGCGGAACTGCCATACGAGCAGTACTTC.

The gene calls are TRBV3-1 (or the pseudogene TRBV3-2) and TRBJ2-5; 8 bases map to TRBD2. The CDR3 loop spans 15 amino acids. The ends lost 4 bases at V and 3 bases at J; junction bases unmatched: 7. CDR1 is LGHDT and CDR2 is YNNKEL in the germline V gene (reference sequence). This CDR3 is CASSLLSGGKETQYF. The CDR3 nucleotides are TGTGCCAGCAGCCTATTATCGGGAGGGAAAGAGACCCAGTACTTC.